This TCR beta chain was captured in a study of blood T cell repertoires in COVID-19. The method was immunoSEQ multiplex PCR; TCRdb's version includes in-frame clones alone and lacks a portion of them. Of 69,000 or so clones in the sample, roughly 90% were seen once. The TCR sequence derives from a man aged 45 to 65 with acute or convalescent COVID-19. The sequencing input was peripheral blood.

The CDR3 DNA reads TGTGCCAGCAGCACCGGGGGGCCTCGCGAGACCCAGTACTTC. Amino acids: CASSTGGPRETQYF. V gene TRBV11-2 combines with J gene TRBJ2-5; tentatively, D is TRBD2 (7 bases). The CDR3 covers 14 residues. The ends were cut back, 5 bases at V and 5 bases at J, with 15 bases in the middle. Germline CDR1 reads SGHAT; CDR2 reads FQNNGV.